This T cell receptor beta chain was observed in a study of blood T cell repertoires in COVID-19. Background on the study: The origin of the acute and convalescent COVID-19 samples was the United States, Italy and Spain.

Source study methods: It was from reference gene primer amplification that nucleated cell counts were estimated. Some clones are missing from TCRdb's copy, which holds only in-frame ones; the method was immunoSEQ multiplex PCR. From that table come the V and J calls and clone size; the DNA was used to work out D and trimming. The table lists about 160,000 clones, 85% to 90% of them singletons, with less than 8.5% in the top ten. The CDR3 spans 11 residues. Trimming cost V 6 bases and J 11 bases; bases outside gene matches: 5. Enrollees, about 18 to 89 years old, lived in some 24 US areas. This chain joins TRBV12-3 or TRBV12-4 and TRBJ1-1; 8 positions agree with TRBD1. The sequence derives from a woman aged 45-65 years who had recovered from COVID-19. Sequencing was performed on PBMCs or T cells enriched from blood (not recorded which). The CDR3: CASREDREAFF. The CDR3 region has the DNA TGTGCCAGCAGAGAGGACAGGGAGGCTTTCTTT.